A selection of T cell receptor beta chains follows, all from one sample in a study of blood T cell repertoires in COVID-19. TCRdb keeps only in-frame clones here, not all; method: immunoSEQ multiplex PCR. Of around 200,000 clones listed, 85% to 90% are singletons. The specimen was peripheral blood. The receptors originated from a man aged 50 or older with acute or convalescent COVID-19. CDR3s include the opening cysteine and the closing phenylalanine or tryptophan. D genes are given only for firm matches. The size field is filled for only some rows; it gives once, few, many or a size class.

>TRBJ1-5|NA|TRBV18|NA
CASSRGGNQPQHF
TGTGCCAGCTCCCGGGGGGGCAATCAGCCCCAGCATTTT
>TRBJ1-1|NA|TRBV28|TRBD1
CASRNPGGASTEAFF
TGTGCCAGCAGAAACCCAGGGGGCGCGAGCACTGAAGCTTTCTTT
>TRBJ1-2|NA|TRBV19|NA
CASSSTGLIYGYTF
TGTGCCAGTAGTTCGACCGGGTTGATCTATGGCTACACCTTC
>TRBJ2-7|NA|TRBV9|TRBD2
CASSARERGGYYEQYF
TGTGCCAGCAGCGCTCGGGAGCGGGGGGGTTACTACGAGCAGTACTTC
>TRBJ2-2|NA|TRBV3-1/TRBV3-2|TRBD2
CASSQQLAGGTGELFF
TGTGCCAGCAGCCAACAACTAGCGGGGGGAACCGGGGAGCTGTTTTTT
>TRBJ2-7|NA|TRBV6-5|NA
CASSYSRGNEQYF
TGTGCCAGCAGTTACTCGAGAGGGAACGAGCAGTACTTC
>TRBJ1-1|once|TRBV3-1/TRBV3-2|NA
CASRLGVGTEAFF
TGTGCCAGCAGATTAGGGGTGGGCACTGAAGCTTTCTTT
>TRBJ2-1|NA|TRBV2|NA
CASSETSVYNEQFF
TGTGCCAGCAGTGAAACTTCCGTCTACAATGAGCAGTTCTTC
>TRBJ2-1|NA|TRBV7-2|NA
CASSRRTGRNNEQFF
TGTGCCAGCAGCCGGAGGACTGGGAGGAACAATGAGCAGTTCTTC
>TRBJ1-6|NA|TRBV7-2|NA
CASSLKQGDSPLHF
TGTGCCAGCAGCTTAAAGCAGGGCGATTCACCCCTCCACTTT
>TRBJ1-6|NA|TRBV11-2|TRBD1
CASSLDLGQINSPLHF
TGTGCCAGCAGCTTAGATCTGGGACAGATCAATTCACCCCTCCACTTT
>TRBJ2-6|NA|TRBV3-1/TRBV3-2|NA
CASSQAPQGMGSGANVLTF
TGTGCCAGCAGCCAAGCTCCCCAGGGGATGGGTTCTGGGGCCAACGTCCTGACTTTC
>TRBJ1-5|NA|TRBV4-2|NA
CASSQDEQGMYQPQHF
TGTGCCAGCAGCCAAGATGAACAGGGTATGTACCAGCCCCAGCATTTT
>TRBJ1-1|NA|TRBV6-5|NA
CASSIGTSNTEAFF
TGTGCCAGCAGCATAGGGACAAGTAACACTGAAGCTTTCTTT
>TRBJ2-1|NA|TRBV5-1|NA
CASSLGGTHIDEQFF
TGCGCCAGCAGCTTGGGGGGGACACACATAGATGAGCAGTTCTTC
>TRBJ1-4|few|TRBV5-4|TRBD1
CASSLRQGEKLFF
TGTGCCAGCAGCCTCCGACAGGGAGAAAAACTGTTTTTT
>TRBJ2-5|few|TRBV3-1/TRBV3-2|TRBD2
CASSQVRGGGETQYF
TGTGCCAGCAGCCAAGTACGGGGGGGCGGGGAGACCCAGTACTTC
>TRBJ2-7|NA|TRBV4-2|TRBD1
CASSPGQSPDEQYF
TGTGCCAGCAGCCCGGGACAGTCGCCTGACGAGCAGTACTTC
>TRBJ2-1|NA|TRBV18|NA
CASSPRDMTYNEQFF
TGTGCCAGCTCACCGAGGGACATGACCTACAATGAGCAGTTCTTC
>TRBJ2-7|NA|TRBV27|TRBD1
CASSPRTGYYEQYF
TGTGCCAGCAGTCCCCGGACAGGGTACTACGAGCAGTACTTC
>TRBJ2-1|NA|TRBV5-6|NA
CASSRRGPLGNEQFF
TGTGCCAGCAGCCGCAGGGGCCCCCTGGGAAATGAGCAGTTCTTC
>TRBJ1-1|NA|TRBV29-1|TRBD1
CSVEGSGGQENTEAFF
TGCAGCGTTGAAGGATCGGGTGGACAGGAGAACACTGAAGCTTTCTTT
>TRBJ2-1|NA|TRBV5-1|NA
CASSHEGPRKANEQFF
TGCGCCAGCAGCCACGAGGGCCCCCGAAAGGCTAATGAGCAGTTCTTC
>TRBJ1-2|NA|TRBV12-3/TRBV12-4|NA
CASSLSPGNGYTF
TGTGCCAGCAGTTTATCCCCAGGGAATGGCTACACCTTC
>TRBJ2-1|once|TRBV5-1|TRBD2
CASSLTSGGANEQFF
TGCGCCAGCAGCCTGACTAGCGGGGGGGCAAATGAGCAGTTCTTC
>TRBJ1-2|NA|TRBV6-2/TRBV6-3|NA
CASSPTGHRGYTF
TGTGCCAGCAGCCCTACAGGGCATAGGGGCTACACCTTC
>TRBJ1-3|NA|TRBV4-1|NA
CASSPGQNSGNTIYF
TGCGCCAGCAGCCCAGGACAAAACTCTGGAAACACCATATATTTT
>TRBJ1-3|NA|TRBV2|NA
CASSVQNSGNTIYF
TGTGCCAGCAGTGTACAGAACTCTGGAAACACCATATATTTT
>TRBJ2-7|NA|TRBV13|TRBD2
CASSPGTSGVSYEQYF
TGTGCCAGCAGCCCCGGGACTAGCGGTGTCTCCTACGAGCAGTACTTC
>TRBJ2-7|NA|TRBV6-1|TRBD1
CASSEGIGTGLYEQYF
TGTGCCAGCAGTGAAGGGATTGGGACAGGCCTTTACGAGCAGTACTTC
>TRBJ1-1|NA|TRBV19|NA
CASSIDGRQTNTEAFF
TGTGCCAGTAGTATAGACGGCAGGCAAACGAACACTGAAGCTTTCTTT
>TRBJ2-3|NA|TRBV11-1|NA
CASTEGGASTDTQYF
TGTGCCAGCACCGAGGGCGGGGCATCCACAGATACGCAGTATTTT
>TRBJ1-1|NA|TRBV5-1|NA
CASAAAASGFGEAFF
TGCGCCAGCGCCGCCGCGGCCAGTGGGTTCGGTGAAGCTTTCTTT
>TRBJ1-4|NA|TRBV6-1|TRBD1
CASSEGPPGQGDEKLFF
TGTGCCAGCAGTGAAGGTCCACCGGGACAGGGGGATGAAAAACTGTTTTTT
>TRBJ2-2|NA|TRBV6-5|NA
CASVGQRVTGELFF
TGTGCCAGCGTGGGACAAAGAGTTACCGGGGAGCTGTTTTTT
>TRBJ1-2|NA|TRBV30|TRBD1
CAWSAGTGLYGYTF
TGTGCCTGGAGTGCCGGGACAGGGCTCTATGGCTACACCTTC
>TRBJ2-4|once|TRBV18|NA
CASSPVGAGKNIQYF
TGTGCCAGCTCACCTGTGGGCGCAGGCAAAAACATTCAGTACTTC
>TRBJ1-5|NA|TRBV19|NA
CATNSVGEGNQPQHF
TGTGCCACTAACTCGGTAGGGGAAGGCAATCAGCCCCAGCATTTT
>TRBJ2-7|few|TRBV7-8|TRBD1
CASSLTGYYEQYF
TGTGCCAGCAGCTTGACAGGGTACTACGAGCAGTACTTC
>TRBJ1-1|NA|TRBV9|NA
CASSVGGDTEAFF
TGTGCCAGCAGCGTCGGGGGGGACACTGAAGCTTTCTTT